These 30 T cell receptor beta chains share one sample of origin, sequenced in a study of blood T cell repertoires in COVID-19 (dated by TCRdb to 2019 to 2021). The library was produced with the immunoSEQ multiplex PCR assay. TCRdb provides this immuneACCESS table in a form limited to in-frame rearrangements. Some clones are lacking; in checked studies, under half of them reflect an unresolved V gene, and why the rest are absent is not known. Recorded for this sample are about 50,000 clones; 80% to 90% of them occurred a single time. The leading ten clones occupy about 13% of the sample. Sequencing used peripheral blood. These receptors were collected from a human donor with active COVID-19. The donor label of this sample is uncertain.

The chain employs TRBV19 and TRBJ2-4; 8 nucleotides match TRBD2. The CDR3 totals 15 residues. CDR1 is LNHDA and CDR2 is SQIVND in the germline V gene (reference sequence). The J segment lost 5 bases and the V segment lost 7 bases, leaving 10 bases of the junction unmatched. CDR3 sequence (DNA): TGTGCCAGTACCAGGAGCGGGAGCATTCAAAACATTCAGTACTTC. It translates to CASTRSGSIQNIQYF.

The chain recombines TRBV13 with TRBJ1-5, with unresolved D. The CDR3 contains 17 residues. Germline V CDR1 and CDR2: PRHDT, FYEKMQ (reference sequence). Trimming removed 2 bases at V and 0 bases at J, with 14 bases between. The DNA for the CDR3 is TGTGCCAGCAGCTTATCGGGTAAAGATTTTAGCAATCAGCCCCAGCATTTT. As protein: CASSLSGKDFSNQPQHF.

This clone came up once. The chain carries TRBV27 and TRBJ1-2, with 9 positions matching TRBD1. The CDR3 runs to 13 residues. Trimming cost V 5 bases and J 7 bases; bases outside gene matches: 5. Germline lookup yields CDR1 MNHEY and CDR2 SMNVEV (reference sequence). The CDR3, as DNA: TGTGCCAGCAGTCCTTGGGACAGGGTTGGCTACACCTTC. Its protein is CASSPWDRVGYTF.

This clone was picked up one time. The chain is built from TRBV6-6 and TRBJ2-5; D uncertain. This CDR3 has 12 residues. The germline CDR1 and CDR2 sequences are MNHNY and SVGAGI (reference sequence). The V gene lost 5 bases and the J gene lost 5 bases, with 9 bases spanning the gap. The CDR3 region has the DNA TGTGCCAGCAGTCCCGTCTCCGAGACCCAGTACTTC. Amino acid sequence: CASSPVSETQYF.

The CDR3 sequence: CASSRTTGSETQYF. DNA for the CDR3: TGTGCCAGCAGTCGAACAACAGGGTCCGAGACCCAGTACTTC. V and J are TRBV28 and TRBJ2-5, with D possibly being TRBD1 (6 bases). CDR1 and CDR2 from the germline V gene are MDHEN and SYDVKM. This CDR3 contains 14 residues. The V and J ends lost 5 bases and 5 bases respectively, with 15 bases between them.

The chain is built from TRBV18 and TRBJ2-5; 7 bases agree with TRBD2. Per germline, CDR1 KGHSH and CDR2 LQKENI. This CDR3 spans 19 amino acids. V shed 5 bases and J 4 bases; nucleotides not matched to a gene: 22. CDR3 sequence: CASSSTPSVGGGVGETQYF. CDR3 bases: TGTGCCAGCTCATCGACCCCTAGTGTTGGCGGGGGAGTGGGAGAGACCCAGTACTTC.

The chain carries TRBV5-1 and TRBJ2-1; the match to TRBD2 covers 10 bases. The CDR3 extends over 16 amino acids. Germline-derived CDR1 and CDR2 are SGHRS and YFSETQ. V shed 5 bases, J shed 4 bases, and the junction held 9 bases outside the gene matches. The CDR3: CASRLVAGGHYNEQFF. The DNA of the CDR3 is TGCGCCAGCAGACTAGTAGCGGGGGGACATTACAATGAGCAGTTCTTC.

This clone showed up just once. The chain carries TRBV7-3 and TRBJ2-7; 8 bases are shared with TRBD1. The germline CDR1 and CDR2 sequences are SGHTA and FQGTGA. Unmatched junction bases numbered 6, after V lost 5 bases and J lost 3 bases. This CDR3 has 14 amino acids. The CDR3 sequence is CASSRTGGFYEQYF. The DNA for the CDR3 is TGTGCCAGCAGCCGAACAGGGGGTTTCTACGAGCAGTACTTC. Together with reference TRBV7-3 and TRBJ2-7, the CDR3 gives the full variable domain: GAGVSQTPSNKVTEKGKYVELRCDPISGHTALYWYRQSLGQGPEFLIYFQGTGAADDSGLPNDRFFAVRPEGSVSTLKIQRTERGDSAVYLCASSRTGGFYEQYFGPGTRLTVT.

The chain joins TRBV18 to TRBJ1-1; 11 bases are a match to TRBD1. The CDR3 sequence is 15 residues long. The V segment lost 2 bases and the J segment 4 bases; nucleotides outside the gene matches: 3. Germline V gene sequence: CDR1 KGHSH, CDR2 LQKENI. The CDR3 DNA reads as TGTGCCAGCTCACCATTTGGGACAGGGGGCACTGAAGCTTTCTTT. This gives the protein CASSPFGTGGTEAFF.

The chain has TRBV6-4 and TRBJ1-1; 9 bases match TRBD1. The CDR3 spans 18 residues. Germline V gives CDR1 MRHNA, CDR2 SNTAGT. V trimming: 4 bases; J trimming: 5 bases; junction bases outside the gene matches: 17. The CDR3 loop is CASSGAWGQGIGRTEAFF. The CDR3 bases are TGTGCCAGCAGTGGGGCTTGGGGACAGGGTATAGGGAGGACTGAAGCTTTCTTT.

V gene TRBV6-5 combines with J gene TRBJ1-1; D uncertain. The CDR3 is 15 amino acids. The V and J ends lost 6 bases and 4 bases respectively, with 18 bases between them. Germline CDR1 and CDR2: MNHEY and SVGAGI. The CDR3 loop is CASRESGDFITEAFF. CDR3 sequence (DNA): TGTGCCAGCAGGGAGTCCGGGGATTTTATCACTGAAGCTTTCTTT.

This clone was seen more than once but under ten times. The V gene is TRBV5-1, the J gene TRBJ1-2, with TRBD1 matching over 11 bases. The CDR3 is 15 amino acids. Germline V gene sequence: CDR1 SGHRS, CDR2 YFSETQ. V gave up 0 bases and J gave up 6 bases; unmatched junction bases: 4. The CDR3: CASSLGTGGSDGYTF. CDR3 bases: TGCGCCAGCAGCTTGGGGACAGGGGGCTCGGATGGCTACACCTTC.

The chain recombines TRBV7-9 with TRBJ1-6; the D gene is possibly TRBD1 (5 bases). The CDR3 consists of 16 residues. V lost 1 base, J lost 7 bases, and 14 bases lay in between. Germline V gives CDR1 SEHNR, CDR2 FQNEAQ (reference sequence). The CDR3 reads CASSLGRSGPNSPLHF. The DNA of the CDR3 is TGTGCCAGCAGCTTAGGAAGGTCAGGGCCAAATTCACCCCTCCACTTT.

The chain carries TRBV2 and TRBJ2-7, with D unresolved. V was pared by 2 bases and J by 4 bases, with 15 bases between. CDR3 length equals 15 residues. CDR1 is SNHLY and CDR2 is FYNNEI in the germline V gene. CDR3 residues: CASSESTSAIYEQYF. In nucleotides, the CDR3 is TGTGCCAGCAGTGAAAGCACCTCCGCCATTTACGAGCAGTACTTC.

This rearrangement joins TRBV7-9 to TRBJ2-7; TRBD2 is a possible D gene (6 bases). Germline CDR1 reads SEHNR; CDR2 reads FQNEAQ (reference sequence). V shed 5 bases and J shed 1 base, with 18 bases lying between them. The CDR3 has 16 residues. In DNA, the CDR3 is TGTGCCAGCAGCCAGCAAGCGGGTAGGCTTTCCTACGAGCAGTACTTC. Its translation: CASSQQAGRLSYEQYF.

This rearrangement joins TRBV6-2 or TRBV6-3 to TRBJ1-6; a weak D match, TRBD1 (5 bases). The CDR3 is 14 amino acids. V lost 2 bases and J 5 bases, leaving 7 bases between the germline ends. CDR1 and CDR2 from the germline V gene are MNHEY and SVGEGT. The CDR3 DNA sequence: TGTGCCAGCAGTTACCCGACAGATAATTCACCCCTCCACTTT. It encodes CASSYPTDNSPLHF.

V is TRBV27 and J is TRBJ2-1; 8 positions match TRBD2. The ends lost 5 bases at V and 6 bases at J; junction bases unmatched: 18. CDR3 size: 18 residues. The germline V gene encodes CDR1 MNHEY and CDR2 SMNVEV (reference sequence). The CDR3 DNA reads TGTGCCAGCAGTCTCCACTCCTGGGCCAGCGGGAGTACCAATGAGCAGTTCTTC. Translated: CASSLHSWASGSTNEQFF.

The rearrangement uses TRBV18 and TRBJ2-3, with D hard to call. The CDR3 spans 14 residues. The V end was cut by 2 bases, the J end by 3 bases, with 9 bases between. Germline CDR1 is KGHSH and CDR2 is LQKENI. As DNA, the CDR3 is TGTGCCAGCTCACCAGGCCAGAATACAGATACGCAGTATTTT. The encoded protein is CASSPGQNTDTQYF.

The J gene is TRBJ2-7, the V gene TRBV5-4, with 8 positions matching TRBD2. Losses at the gene ends were 4 bases for V and 6 bases for J; bases not matched to a gene: 3. Germline CDR1 and CDR2: SGHNT and YYREEE (reference sequence). The CDR3 extends over 12 amino acids. The CDR3 here is CASSLGTSEQYF. The CDR3 nucleotides read TGTGCCAGCAGCCTCGGGACTAGCGAGCAGTACTTC.

This clone showed up just once. The chain couples TRBV28 to TRBJ1-2; the match to TRBD1 covers 12 bases. J lost 0 bases, V lost 6 bases, and 8 bases had no gene match. The CDR3 runs to 17 residues. Per germline, CDR1 MDHEN and CDR2 SYDVKM. DNA for the CDR3: TGTGCCAGCAGCTTCCGGGACAGGGGGCTCGCTAACTATGGCTACACCTTC. Protein sequence: CASSFRDRGLANYGYTF.

This chain connects TRBV4-1 to TRBJ1-2, with TRBD1 identical over 7 bases. Germline-derived CDR1 and CDR2 are MGHRA and YSYEKL. With V trimmed by 0 bases and J by 5 bases, 6 bases remained unmatched. The length of the CDR3 is 15 residues. The CDR3 spells CASSQETGEVYGYTF. The CDR3, as DNA: TGCGCCAGCAGCCAAGAAACAGGGGAGGTATATGGCTACACCTTC.

The chain carries TRBV5-1 and TRBJ1-1, with TRBD1 matching 7 bases. The ends lost 2 bases at V and 1 base at J; junction bases unmatched: 8. This CDR3 has 16 amino acids. Germline loops: CDR1 SGHRS, CDR2 YFSETQ. The CDR3 spells CASSFENRGSNTEAFF. DNA for the CDR3: TGCGCCAGCAGCTTCGAAAACAGGGGTTCGAACACTGAAGCTTTCTTT.

This rearrangement joins TRBV4-2 to TRBJ1-5; D is undetermined. Trimming took 2 bases from V and 4 from J, leaving 6 bases between them. The CDR3 has 13 amino acids. The germline CDR1 and CDR2 sequences are LGHNA and YNFKEQ. The CDR3 loop is CASSQSVNQPQHF. The DNA for the CDR3 is TGTGCCAGCAGCCAATCAGTAAATCAGCCCCAGCATTTT.

V and J are TRBV24-1 and TRBJ2-3; D unresolved. Between the trimmed V and J ends, which lost 9 bases and 0 bases, there was a span of 9 bases. This CDR3 contains 13 residues. The germline CDR1 and CDR2 sequences are KGHDR and SFDVKD. CDR3 amino acids: CATRGASTDTQYF. For the CDR3, the DNA is TGTGCCACCCGAGGAGCTAGCACAGATACGCAGTATTTT.

The V gene is TRBV15, the J gene TRBJ2-6; TRBD1 agrees at 9 bases. The V gene end was trimmed by 4 bases and the J gene end by 3 bases; junction bases not matched to a gene: 1. Germline values: CDR1 LNHNV, CDR2 YYDKDF (reference sequence). This CDR3 is 15 amino acids long. The CDR3 nucleotides read TGTGCCACCAGCAAGGACAGGGGTGGGGCCAACGTCCTGACTTTC. Protein sequence: CATSKDRGGANVLTF.

V and J are TRBV2 and TRBJ1-1; no firm D call. Trimming removed 4 bases at V and 5 bases at J, with 14 bases between. The germline CDR1 and CDR2 sequences are SNHLY and FYNNEI. The CDR3 spans 14 residues. CDR3 bases: TGTGCCAGCAGTGCGGGAGGAAGAGGGACTGAAGCTTTCTTT. It encodes CASSAGGRGTEAFF.

The V call is TRBV10-3, the J call TRBJ2-7, with TRBD1 matching 8 bases. The germline V gene has CDR1 ENHRY and CDR2 SYGVKD. V shed 10 bases and J 7 bases; nucleotides not matched to a gene: 12. The length of the CDR3 is 13 residues. The CDR3 bases are TGTGCCAACCGGACAGGGTGTTCCGTTGAGCAGTACTTC. Its protein is CANRTGCSVEQYF.

This chain uses TRBV29-1 with TRBJ2-3; 7 nucleotides agree with TRBD2. In germline, CDR1 is SQVTM, CDR2 ANQGSEA. The length of the CDR3 is 15 residues. J gave up 0 bases and V 4 bases, and 7 bases lay outside the gene matches. The CDR3 nucleotides are TGCAGCGTTGTCATAGCGGGTCCTAGCACAGATACGCAGTATTTT. It is translated as CSVVIAGPSTDTQYF.

This chain joins TRBV19 and TRBJ2-4; possibly TRBD2 for D (6 bases). The CDR3 covers 14 residues. V was cut by 7 bases and J by 4 bases, with 14 bases left in between. The germline V gene encodes CDR1 LNHDA and CDR2 SQIVND (reference sequence). The CDR3 protein is CASNSPGEKNIQYF. The DNA for the CDR3 is TGTGCCAGTAATAGTCCGGGAGAGAAAAACATTCAGTACTTC.

CDR3 nucleotides: TGTGCCAGCAGTTTGGCACACTACCAGGGTTCCTACGAGCAGTACTTC. Protein product: CASSLAHYQGSYEQYF. The chain joins TRBV28 to TRBJ2-7, with TRBD1 as a possible D gene (5 bases). Looked up from germline, CDR1 is MDHEN and CDR2 is SYDVKM. This CDR3 comprises 16 residues. The germline V and J ends were trimmed by 3 bases and 1 base, with 16 bases remaining between them.